The 15 T cell receptor beta chains below come from one sample, sequenced in a study of cytotoxic CD8 clonotypes in ibrutinib-treated CLL. Clones were sequenced by immunoSEQ multiplex PCR, and TCRdb holds only the in-frame ones, with some missing. The data hold about 40,000 clones, with 60% to 75% observed a single time. Sequenced material: PBMCs, taken at disease progression, from a patient treated with ibrutinib. These receptors were obtained from a human donor with chronic lymphocytic leukemia.

This clone was detected a few times. The chain couples TRBV5-1 to TRBJ1-2, with TRBD1 as a possible D gene (6 bases). The ends were cut back, 0 bases at V and 3 bases at J, with 12 bases in the middle. Germline loops: CDR1 SGHRS, CDR2 YFSETQ. The CDR3 has 15 residues. CDR3 bases: TGCGCCAGCAGCTTGGAGGGAACAGGGTACTATGGCTACACCTTC. Translating gives CASSLEGTGYYGYTF.

This clone was seen only a few times. CDR3: CASSQGLAGTDTQYF. The CDR3 DNA reads as TGCGCCAGCAGCCAGGGACTAGCGGGCACAGATACGCAGTATTTT. The chain has TRBV4-1 and TRBJ2-3; 11 positions match TRBD2. J lost 1 base, V lost 3 bases, and 0 bases had no gene match. Per the germline V gene, CDR1 is MGHRA and CDR2 is YSYEKL. The CDR3 length is 15 residues.

The J gene is TRBJ2-3, the V gene TRBV28; 9 nucleotides align to TRBD2. The junction had 13 bases not matched to a gene; V was cut back by 5 bases and J by 4 bases. The CDR3 totals 17 residues. In germline, CDR1 is MDHEN, CDR2 SYDVKM. The CDR3, as DNA: TGTGCCAGCAGTCCACCCTGGGCGGGAGGGGGGGCAGATACGCAGTATTTT. This gives the protein CASSPPWAGGGADTQYF.

The table lists this clone with a few counts. The genes are TRBV2 and TRBJ1-5; unclear D gene. The germline V and J ends were trimmed by 7 bases and 5 bases, with 9 bases remaining between them. CDR1 and CDR2 (germline): SNHLY, FYNNEI. The CDR3 contains 12 residues. Here the CDR3 reads CASNVGYQPQHF. DNA of the CDR3: TGTGCCAGCAATGTTGGGTATCAGCCCCAGCATTTT.

The chain combines TRBV5-8 with TRBJ2-1; D is uncertain. The germline V and J ends were trimmed by 7 bases and 8 bases, with 31 bases remaining between them. This CDR3 contains 18 residues. Germline-derived CDR1 and CDR2 are SGHTS and YDEGEE. The CDR3 DNA reads TGTGCCAGCCCCTATATCAGCTTCGAGACTCCCCCCGAGGATGAGCAGTTCTTC. The encoded protein is CASPYISFETPPEDEQFF.

The chain carries TRBV27 and TRBJ1-3; D unclear. The CDR3 loop spans 18 amino acids. Trimming removed 1 base from V and 0 bases from J, with 16 bases in between. Germline CDR1 reads MNHEY; CDR2 reads SMNVEV (reference sequence). The CDR3 DNA sequence: TGTGCCAGCAGTTTATTTAAGCGGGAACGGAGCTCTGGAAACACCATATATTTT. Its translation is CASSLFKRERSSGNTIYF.

Only one count was recorded for this clone. The chain employs TRBV13 and TRBJ1-1; 9 bases fit TRBD1. From germline, CDR1 is PRHDT and CDR2 FYEKMQ (reference sequence). V trimming: 5 bases; J trimming: 3 bases; junction bases outside the gene matches: 10. This CDR3 is 16 amino acids long. Written as DNA, the CDR3 is TGTGCCAGCAGCCCCGGACAGGGGAGGGTGTACACTGAAGCTTTCTTT. Amino acid sequence: CASSPGQGRVYTEAFF.

This clone was recorded a few times. Here the CDR3 reads CASSLGPGGGETQYF. The CDR3 nucleotides read TGTGCCAGCAGCTTAGGGCCAGGGGGCGGTGAGACCCAGTACTTC. The chain is built from TRBV7-8 and TRBJ2-5; 8 bases align to TRBD1. Germline CDR1 SGHVS, CDR2 FQNEAQ. The CDR3 extends over 15 amino acids. After removal of 1 base from V and 5 bases from J, the junction contained 6 bases not matched to a gene.

The rearrangement joins TRBV5-4 to TRBJ2-1; D not certain. CDR3 size: 13 residues. Trimming cost V 2 bases and J 5 bases, with 8 bases left between them. Looked up from germline, CDR1 is SGHNT and CDR2 is YYREEE (reference sequence). The CDR3 sequence: CASSFGGDNEQFF. CDR3 bases: TGTGCCAGCAGCTTCGGCGGCGACAATGAGCAGTTCTTC.

This clone was recorded a few times. The chain couples TRBV7-3 to TRBJ2-2; the match to TRBD2 covers 7 bases. J gave up 7 bases and V 5 bases, and 4 bases lay outside the gene matches. This CDR3 has 13 amino acids. Per germline, CDR1 SGHTA and CDR2 FQGTGA. For the CDR3, the DNA is TGTGCCAGCAGCGCTGGGAGGGACGGGGAGCTGTTTTTT. It encodes CASSAGRDGELFF.

The rearrangement links TRBV30 to TRBJ1-6, with D possibly TRBD1 on 5 matching bases. V was clipped by 1 base and J by 9 bases, with 10 bases between them. The CDR3 has 13 residues. Germline V gives CDR1 GTSNPN, CDR2 SVGIG (reference sequence). The CDR3 protein is CAWSEGGGSPLHF. The CDR3 bases are TGTGCCTGGAGTGAAGGCGGGGGTTCACCCCTCCACTTT.

The rearrangement joins TRBV12-5 to TRBJ1-2; D perhaps matches TRBD1 (5 bases). Germline lookup yields CDR1 LGHNT and CDR2 FRNRAP. V dropped 5 bases and J dropped 3 bases, with 13 bases sitting between them. This CDR3 region has 14 residues. The CDR3 sequence: CASGPRPGDYGYTF. Written as DNA, the CDR3 is TGTGCTAGTGGTCCTCGACCGGGGGACTATGGCTACACCTTC.

The rearrangement links TRBV7-3 to TRBJ2-2; 8 bases match TRBD2. Trimming cost V 8 bases and J 0 bases; bases outside gene matches: 11. Germline CDR1 SGHTA, CDR2 FQGTGA. The CDR3 length is 17 residues. Here the CDR3 DNA reads TGTGCCAGCGGGCCCATTGGCGGGGGGCCGAACACCGGGGAGCTGTTTTTT. Translation gives CASGPIGGGPNTGELFF.

The chain uses TRBV28 and TRBJ2-1, with D perhaps given as TRBD1 or TRBD2 (5 bases each). The V and J ends lost 7 bases and 13 bases respectively, with 17 bases between them. Germline lookup yields CDR1 MDHEN and CDR2 SYDVKM. CDR3 length: 12 amino acids. The CDR3, as DNA: TGTGCCAGCAACCGGGACCGCTACGGTCAGTTCTTC. Translating gives CASNRDRYGQFF.

This rearrangement joins TRBV7-6 to TRBJ2-1; a weak D match, TRBD2 (6 bases). The CDR3 consists of 16 residues. The V gene lost 2 bases and the J gene lost 9 bases, with 20 bases spanning the gap. CDR1 is SGHVS, CDR2 FNYEAQ, per germline. The CDR3 loop is CASSLNVGSLFSEQFF. DNA of the CDR3: TGTGCCAGCAGCTTAAACGTCGGGAGTCTGTTCAGTGAGCAGTTCTTC.